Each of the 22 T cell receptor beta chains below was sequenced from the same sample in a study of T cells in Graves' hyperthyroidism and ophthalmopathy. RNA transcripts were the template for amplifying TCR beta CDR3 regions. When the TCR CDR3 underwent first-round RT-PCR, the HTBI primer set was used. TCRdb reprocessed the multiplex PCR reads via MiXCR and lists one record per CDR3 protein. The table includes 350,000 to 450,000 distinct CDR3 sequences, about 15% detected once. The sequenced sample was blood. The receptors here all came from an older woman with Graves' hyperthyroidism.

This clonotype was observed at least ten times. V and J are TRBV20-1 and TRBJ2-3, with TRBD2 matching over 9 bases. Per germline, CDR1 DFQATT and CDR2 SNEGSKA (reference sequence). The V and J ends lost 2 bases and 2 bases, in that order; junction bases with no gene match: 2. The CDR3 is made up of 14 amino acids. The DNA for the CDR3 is TGCAGTGCTAGACTAGCGGGGAACACAGATACGCAGTATTTT. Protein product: CSARLAGNTDTQYF.

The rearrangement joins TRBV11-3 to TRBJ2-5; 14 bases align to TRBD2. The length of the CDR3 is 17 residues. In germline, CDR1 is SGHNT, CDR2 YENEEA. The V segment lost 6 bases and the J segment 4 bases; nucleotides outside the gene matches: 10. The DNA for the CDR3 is TGTGCCAGCAGGGGTGTGACTAGCGGGAGGGTGGCAGAGACCCAGTACTTC. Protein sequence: CASRGVTSGRVAETQYF.

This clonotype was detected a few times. CDR3 nucleotide sequence: TGTGCCAGCAGTTATAGTGGCCTCACTGAGACCCAGTACTTC. As protein: CASSYSGLTETQYF. The chain is built from TRBV6-1 and TRBJ2-5; D call uncertain. The CDR3 length is 14 residues. The V gene lost 5 bases and the J gene lost 5 bases, with 15 bases spanning the gap. Per the germline V gene, CDR1 is MNHNS and CDR2 is SASEGT.

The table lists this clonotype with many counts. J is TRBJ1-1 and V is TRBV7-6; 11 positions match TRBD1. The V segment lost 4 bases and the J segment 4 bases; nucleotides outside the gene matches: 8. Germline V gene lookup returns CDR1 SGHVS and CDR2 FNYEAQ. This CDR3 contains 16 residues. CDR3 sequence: CASSSDRGRWGTEAFF. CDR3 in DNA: TGTGCCAGCAGCTCGGACAGGGGGCGGTGGGGCACTGAAGCTTTCTTT.

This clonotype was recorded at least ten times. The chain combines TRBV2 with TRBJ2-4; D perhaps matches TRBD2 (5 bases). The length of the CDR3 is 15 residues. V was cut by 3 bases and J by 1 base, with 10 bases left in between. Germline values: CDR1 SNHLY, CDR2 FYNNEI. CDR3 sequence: CASSDAGIAKNIQYF. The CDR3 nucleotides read TGTGCCAGCAGTGATGCCGGGATTGCCAAAAACATTCAGTACTTC.

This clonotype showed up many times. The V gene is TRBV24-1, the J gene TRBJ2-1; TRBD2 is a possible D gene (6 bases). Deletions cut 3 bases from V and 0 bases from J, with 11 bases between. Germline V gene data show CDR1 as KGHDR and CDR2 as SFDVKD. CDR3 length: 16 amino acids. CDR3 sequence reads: CATSDDSGRSYNEQFF. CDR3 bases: TGTGCCACCAGTGATGATAGCGGACGCTCCTACAATGAGCAGTTCTTC.

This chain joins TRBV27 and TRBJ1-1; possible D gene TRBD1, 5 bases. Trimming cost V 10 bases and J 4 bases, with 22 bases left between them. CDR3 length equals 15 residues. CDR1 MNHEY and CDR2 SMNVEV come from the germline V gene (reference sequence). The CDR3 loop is CATKEGMGWSTEAFF. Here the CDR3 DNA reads TGTGCCACAAAGGAGGGGATGGGGTGGAGCACTGAAGCTTTCTTT.

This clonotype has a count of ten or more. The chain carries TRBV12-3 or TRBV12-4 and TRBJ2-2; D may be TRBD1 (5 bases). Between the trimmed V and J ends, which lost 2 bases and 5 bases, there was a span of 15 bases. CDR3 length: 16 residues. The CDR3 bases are TGTGCCAGCAGTTTACCCCCCGGCAGGGCGACCGGGGAGCTGTTTTTT. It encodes CASSLPPGRATGELFF.

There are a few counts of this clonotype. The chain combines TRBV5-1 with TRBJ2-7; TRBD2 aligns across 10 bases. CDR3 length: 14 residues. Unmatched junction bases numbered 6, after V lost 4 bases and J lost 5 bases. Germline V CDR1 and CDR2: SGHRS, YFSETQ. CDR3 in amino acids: CASSGTSGTNEQYF. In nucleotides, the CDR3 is TGCGCCAGCAGCGGAACTAGCGGGACGAACGAGCAGTACTTC.

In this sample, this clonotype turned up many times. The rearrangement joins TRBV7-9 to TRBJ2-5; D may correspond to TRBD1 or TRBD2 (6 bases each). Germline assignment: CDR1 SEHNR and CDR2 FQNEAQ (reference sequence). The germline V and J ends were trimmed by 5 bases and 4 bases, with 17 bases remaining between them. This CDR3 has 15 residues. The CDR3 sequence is CASSPTGAQGETQYF. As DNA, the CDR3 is TGTGCCAGCAGCCCAACGGGGGCGCAAGGAGAGACCCAGTACTTC.

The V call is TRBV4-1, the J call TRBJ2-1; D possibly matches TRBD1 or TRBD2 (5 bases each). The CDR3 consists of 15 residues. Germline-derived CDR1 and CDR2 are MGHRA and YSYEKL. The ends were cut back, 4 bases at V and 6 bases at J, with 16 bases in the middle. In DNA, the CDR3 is TGCGCCAGCAGCCCCCGGGGCCTTGGGGGCAATGAGCAGTTCTTC. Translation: CASSPRGLGGNEQFF.

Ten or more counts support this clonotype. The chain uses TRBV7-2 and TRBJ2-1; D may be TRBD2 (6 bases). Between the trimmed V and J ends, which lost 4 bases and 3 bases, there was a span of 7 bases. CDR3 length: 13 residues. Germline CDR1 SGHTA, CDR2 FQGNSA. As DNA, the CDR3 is TGTGCCAGCAGCTCAGCGGGCTACAATGAGCAGTTCTTC. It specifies CASSSAGYNEQFF.

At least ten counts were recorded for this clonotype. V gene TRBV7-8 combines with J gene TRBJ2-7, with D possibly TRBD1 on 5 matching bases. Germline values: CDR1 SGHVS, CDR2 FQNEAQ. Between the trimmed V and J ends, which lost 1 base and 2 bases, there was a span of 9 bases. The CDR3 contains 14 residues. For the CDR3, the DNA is TGTGCCAGCAGCTTAGTTGCAGGGCCCTACGAGCAGTACTTC. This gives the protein CASSLVAGPYEQYF.

CDR3 region: CSVRTGSNTEAFF. In nucleotides, the CDR3 is TGCAGCGTCCGGACAGGATCGAACACTGAAGCTTTCTTT. The chain couples TRBV29-1 to TRBJ1-1; 7 bases fit TRBD1. J was trimmed by 1 base and V by 6 bases; bases with no gene match: 5. The germline gives CDR1 SQVTM, CDR2 ANQGSEA. The CDR3 spans 13 residues.

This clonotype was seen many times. The CDR3 DNA follows: TGTGCCAGCAGCACCTTAGGCACTGAAGCTTTCTTT. This encodes CASSTLGTEAFF. The V call is TRBV28, the J call TRBJ1-1; no reliable D call. CDR1 is MDHEN and CDR2 is SYDVKM in the germline V gene. This CDR3 comprises 12 residues. Trimming cost V 6 bases and J 4 bases, with 9 bases left between them.

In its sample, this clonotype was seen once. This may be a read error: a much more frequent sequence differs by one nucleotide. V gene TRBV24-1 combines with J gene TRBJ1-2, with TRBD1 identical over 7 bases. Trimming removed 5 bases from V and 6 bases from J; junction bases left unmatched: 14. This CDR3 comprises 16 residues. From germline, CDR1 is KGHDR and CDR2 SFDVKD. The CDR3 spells CATSGSLSQGGDGYTF. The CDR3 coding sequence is TGTGCCACCAGTGGTTCCCTTAGCCAGGGGGGGGATGGCTACACCTTC.

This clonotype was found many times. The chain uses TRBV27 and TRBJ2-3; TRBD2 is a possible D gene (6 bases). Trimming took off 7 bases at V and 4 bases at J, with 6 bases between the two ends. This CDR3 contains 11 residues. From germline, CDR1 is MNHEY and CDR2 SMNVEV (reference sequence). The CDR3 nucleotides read TGTGCCAGCACTAGCGCAGATACGCAGTATTTT. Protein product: CASTSADTQYF.

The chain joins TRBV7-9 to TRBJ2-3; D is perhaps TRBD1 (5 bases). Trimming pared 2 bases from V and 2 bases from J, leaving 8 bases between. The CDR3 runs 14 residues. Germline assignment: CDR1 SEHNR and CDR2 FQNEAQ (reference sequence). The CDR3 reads CASSLSGATDTQYF. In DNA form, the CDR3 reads TGTGCCAGCAGCTTATCTGGGGCCACAGATACGCAGTATTTT.

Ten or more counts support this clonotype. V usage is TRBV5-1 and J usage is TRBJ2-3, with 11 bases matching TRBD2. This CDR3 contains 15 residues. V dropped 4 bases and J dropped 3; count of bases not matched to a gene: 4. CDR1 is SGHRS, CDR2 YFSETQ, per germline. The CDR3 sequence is CASSDPSGGTDTQYF. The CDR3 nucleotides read TGCGCCAGCAGCGACCCTAGCGGGGGGACAGATACGCAGTATTTT.

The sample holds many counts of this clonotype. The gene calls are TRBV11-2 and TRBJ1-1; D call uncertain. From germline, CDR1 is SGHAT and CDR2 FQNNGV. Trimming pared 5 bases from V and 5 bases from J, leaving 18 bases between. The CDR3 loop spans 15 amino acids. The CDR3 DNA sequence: TGTGCCAGCAGCCCGGGCTCCCCTGGAAGAACTGAAGCTTTCTTT. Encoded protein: CASSPGSPGRTEAFF.

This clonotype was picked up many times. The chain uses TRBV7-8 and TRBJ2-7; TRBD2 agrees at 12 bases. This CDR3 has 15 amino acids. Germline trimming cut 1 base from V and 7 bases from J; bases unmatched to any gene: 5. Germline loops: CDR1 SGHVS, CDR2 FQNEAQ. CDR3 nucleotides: TGTGCCAGCAGCTTAGAACTAGCGGGAGGTAGGGAGCAGTACTTC. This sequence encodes CASSLELAGGREQYF.

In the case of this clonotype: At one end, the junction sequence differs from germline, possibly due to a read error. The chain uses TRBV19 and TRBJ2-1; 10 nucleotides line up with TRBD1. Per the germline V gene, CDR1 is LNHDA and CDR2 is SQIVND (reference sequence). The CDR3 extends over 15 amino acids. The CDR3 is CASSIGDRGYNEQLF. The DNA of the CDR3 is TGTGCCAGTAGTATAGGGGACAGGGGCTACAATGAGCAGCTCTTC.